Each of the 25 T cell receptor beta chains below was sequenced from the same sample in a study of T cell responses to AZD1222 COVID-19 vaccine. TCRdb's table, derived via immunoSEQ multiplex PCR, lists solely in-frame clones and lacks some. The top ten hold 9.5% to 13% of the sample, which has about 180,000 clones, around nine tenths seen once. This specimen was peripheral blood, taken 28 days after the second AZD1222 dose. These receptors were taken from an adult who received the AZD1222 COVID-19 vaccine.

CDR3 residues: CASSQVPGHAYEQYF. CDR3 coding DNA: TGTGCCAGCAGCCAAGTTCCGGGACACGCTTACGAGCAGTACTTC. This chain joins TRBV3-1 (or the pseudogene TRBV3-2) and TRBJ2-7, with a tentative D call TRBD1 (6 bases). V was trimmed by 1 base and J by 4 bases, leaving 14 bases between them. The CDR3 has 15 amino acids. Germline lookup yields CDR1 LGHDT and CDR2 YNNKEL (reference sequence).

The V and J genes are TRBV30 and TRBJ1-2; no definite D call. Germline V CDR1 and CDR2: GTSNPN, SVGIG (reference sequence). The ends were cut back, 0 bases at V and 6 bases at J, with 8 bases in the middle. CDR3 length: 12 amino acids. CDR3 protein: CAWSVSDHGYTF. DNA for the CDR3: TGTGCCTGGAGTGTCTCAGATCATGGCTACACCTTC. Drawing the rest from reference TRBV30 and TRBJ1-2, the complete variable domain is SQTIHQWPATLVQPVGSPLSLECTVEGTSNPNLYWYRQAAGRGLQLLFYSVGIGQISSEVPQNLSASRPQDRQFILSSKKLLLSDSGFYLCAWSVSDHGYTFGSGTRLTVV.

The chain uses TRBV5-6 and TRBJ2-7, with 9 bases matching TRBD2. This CDR3 has 17 residues. Germline CDR1 reads SGHDT; CDR2 reads YYEEEE. J lost 2 bases, V lost 4 bases, and 13 bases had no gene match. The CDR3 is CASSLRSAGGPPYEQYF. For the CDR3, the DNA is TGTGCCAGCAGCCTCCGGTCAGCGGGGGGCCCTCCCTACGAGCAGTACTTC. Together with reference TRBV5-6 and TRBJ2-7, the CDR3 gives the full variable domain: DAGVTQSPTHLIKTRGQQVTLRCSPKSGHDTVSWYQQALGQGPQFIFQYYEEEERQRGNFPDRFSGHQFPNYSSELNVNALLLGDSALYLCASSLRSAGGPPYEQYFGPGTRLTVT.

This clone was seen just once. The chain uses TRBV5-1 and TRBJ2-3, with TRBD2 as a possible D gene (5 bases). Germline values: CDR1 SGHRS, CDR2 YFSETQ. This CDR3 spans 15 amino acids. The ends were cut back, 0 bases at V and 1 base at J, with 9 bases in the middle. In nucleotides, the CDR3 is TGCGCCAGCAGCTTGGAGAGGGCTGGCACAGATACGCAGTATTTT. This sequence encodes CASSLERAGTDTQYF.

This chain connects TRBV9 to TRBJ2-3; a weak D match, TRBD2 (6 bases). The V and J ends lost 4 bases and 6 bases respectively, with 12 bases between them. This CDR3 is 13 amino acids long. Germline CDR1 and CDR2: SGDLS and YYNGEE. The CDR3 DNA is TGTGCCAGCAGCTCGGGGACTGGCGATACGCAGTATTTT. It specifies CASSSGTGDTQYF.

V and J are TRBV6-2 or TRBV6-3 and TRBJ2-1; the match to TRBD2 covers 11 bases. Germline CDR1 reads MNHEY; CDR2 reads SVGEGT. V was pared by 5 bases and J by 6 bases, with 9 bases of the junction left unmatched. There are 16 residues in the CDR3. The CDR3 sequence: CASSGTSGGRVNEQFF. DNA for the CDR3: TGTGCCAGCAGTGGGACTAGCGGAGGGCGTGTCAATGAGCAGTTCTTC.

CDR3 region: CASGLVRGTGGTDTQYF. Written as DNA, the CDR3 is TGTGCTAGTGGTTTGGTACGCGGGACAGGGGGCACAGATACGCAGTATTTT. The chain combines TRBV12-5 with TRBJ2-3; 10 bases agree with TRBD1. Per the germline V gene, CDR1 is LGHNT and CDR2 is FRNRAP. CDR3 length: 17 residues. With V trimmed by 0 bases and J by 1 base, 4 bases remained unmatched.

In this sample, this clone turned up a few times. The rearrangement joins TRBV5-5 to TRBJ2-2; 11 nucleotides align to TRBD1. The CDR3 is 15 residues long. Trimming took 6 bases from V and 4 from J; bases not matched to a gene: 5. CDR1 and CDR2 from the germline V gene are SGHKS and YYEKEE (reference sequence). The CDR3 DNA is TGTGCCAGCACTAAAGGACAGGGGGCCACCGGGGAGCTGTTTTTT. This sequence encodes CASTKGQGATGELFF.

In its sample, this clone was seen once. The chain joins TRBV14 to TRBJ1-2; perhaps TRBD1 as D (5 bases). Germline lookup yields CDR1 SGHDN and CDR2 FVKESK. There are 13 residues in the CDR3. Between the trimmed V and J ends, which lost 4 bases and 8 bases, there was a span of 14 bases. The CDR3 DNA is TGTGCCAGCAGCCGGTTGGAGGGGCAGGGCTACACCTTC. Translation gives CASSRLEGQGYTF. Based on the CDR3 plus reference TRBV14 and TRBJ1-2, the full variable domain is EAGVTQFPSHSVIEKGQTVTLRCDPISGHDNLYWYRRVMGKEIKFLLHFVKESKQDESGMPNNRFLAERTGGTYSTLKVQPAELEDSGVYFCASSRLEGQGYTFGSGTRLTVV.

The rearrangement links TRBV5-1 to TRBJ1-6; 7 bases map to TRBD1. In germline, CDR1 is SGHRS, CDR2 YFSETQ. With V trimmed by 2 bases and J by 7 bases, 9 bases remained unmatched. The CDR3 runs to 16 residues. CDR3 residues: CASSLNGQAGNSPLHF. DNA of the CDR3: TGCGCCAGCAGCTTAAACGGACAGGCTGGGAATTCACCCCTCCACTTT.

V is TRBV13 and J is TRBJ2-5; 8 bases are shared with TRBD2. The trim removed 4 bases at V and 5 bases at J, leaving 9 bases unmatched. The length of the CDR3 is 15 residues. Germline V gives CDR1 PRHDT, CDR2 FYEKMQ (reference sequence). CDR3 sequence reads: CASSSFSGKMETQYF. The CDR3 DNA sequence: TGTGCCAGCAGCTCCTTTAGCGGGAAAATGGAGACCCAGTACTTC.

This sequence joins TRBV7-9 and TRBJ1-4; unclear D gene. V lost 0 bases, J lost 2 bases, and 10 bases lay in between. The CDR3 length is 16 residues. Germline CDR1 and CDR2: SEHNR and FQNEAQ (reference sequence). The CDR3 sequence is CASSLAFGVTNEKLFF. The CDR3 DNA follows: TGTGCCAGCAGCTTAGCTTTCGGGGTGACTAATGAAAAACTGTTTTTT. Filled out from reference TRBV7-9 and TRBJ1-4, the complete variable domain reads DTGVSQNPRHKITKRGQNVTFRCDPISEHNRLYWYRQTLGQGPEFLTYFQNEAQLEKSRLLSDRFSAERPKGSFSTLEIQRTEQGDSAMYLCASSLAFGVTNEKLFFGSGTQLSVL.

About this clone: The junction departs from the called germline gene at one end, perhaps through a read error. The CDR3 region has the DNA TGTGCTAGCAGCCTAAGTACAGGACAGGGCTACAATGAGCAGTTCTTC. Encoded protein: CASSLSTGQGYNEQFF. This chain links TRBV7-7 with TRBJ2-1; 8 bases map to TRBD1. Germline CDR1 SSHAT, CDR2 FNYEAQ (reference sequence). The CDR3 is made up of 16 amino acids. Using reference TRBV7-7 and TRBJ2-1 for the parts outside the CDR3, the full variable domain is GAGVSQSPRYKVTKRGQDVTLRCDPISSHATLYWYQQALGQGPEFLTYFNYEAQPDKSGLPSDRFSAERPEGSISTLTIQRTEQRDSAMYRCASSLSTGQGYNEQFFGPGTRLTVL.

The rearrangement uses TRBV19 and TRBJ1-1; no reliable D call. CDR1 and CDR2 from the germline V gene are LNHDA and SQIVND (reference sequence). The V end was cut by 7 bases, the J end by 4 bases, with 13 bases between. This CDR3 region has 13 residues. The chain's CDR3 is CASIGFGGTEAFF. CDR3 DNA: TGTGCCAGTATAGGATTCGGCGGCACTGAAGCTTTCTTT.

The chain carries TRBV4-2 and TRBJ1-2; D unclear. The V gene's germline CDR1 is LGHNA and CDR2 YNFKEQ. Trimming took 6 bases from V and 2 from J, leaving 10 bases between them. This CDR3 has 13 amino acids. The chain's CDR3 is CASSPDRNYGYTF. The CDR3 DNA reads TGTGCCAGCAGTCCCGATAGGAACTATGGCTACACCTTC.

The genes are TRBV7-2 and TRBJ1-1; no firm D call. The CDR3 sequence is 18 residues long. Trimming took off 1 base at V and 0 bases at J, with 18 bases between the two ends. Germline V gene data show CDR1 as SGHTA and CDR2 as FQGNSA. Written as DNA, the CDR3 is TGTGCCAGCAGCTTAGATCGGGCCGGGATGACCTTGAACACTGAAGCTTTCTTT. Its protein is CASSLDRAGMTLNTEAFF.

The genes are TRBV7-9 and TRBJ2-3, with 13 bases aligning to TRBD2. Germline V gives CDR1 SEHNR, CDR2 FQNEAQ (reference sequence). The CDR3 loop spans 19 amino acids. V lost 3 bases to trimming and J lost 2 bases; unmatched junction nucleotides: 11. The CDR3: CASSLELAGGTSFTDTQYF. CDR3 nucleotides: TGTGCCAGCAGCTTGGAACTAGCGGGGGGGACCTCTTTCACAGATACGCAGTATTTT.

This chain connects TRBV4-1 to TRBJ2-3, with 8 nucleotides matching TRBD2. The V and J ends lost 0 bases and 6 bases, in that order; junction bases with no gene match: 8. This CDR3 is built from 16 residues. Looked up from germline, CDR1 is MGHRA and CDR2 is YSYEKL. The CDR3 is CASSQDWGLAGDTQYF. The CDR3 DNA is TGCGCCAGCAGCCAAGATTGGGGGTTAGCGGGGGATACGCAGTATTTT.

The CDR3 bases are TGTGCCAGCAGCCTCCGGGGGGGTAACAATGAGCAGTTCTTC. Residues: CASSLRGGNNEQFF. The V and J genes are TRBV7-9 and TRBJ2-1; the match to TRBD2 covers 8 bases. The V gene's germline CDR1 is SEHNR and CDR2 FQNEAQ (reference sequence). V dropped 5 bases and J dropped 5; count of bases not matched to a gene: 5. The CDR3 has 14 amino acids.

The genes are TRBV19 and TRBJ1-2; D remains ambiguous. CDR1 is LNHDA, CDR2 SQIVND, per germline (reference sequence). This CDR3 spans 14 amino acids. V was cut by 2 bases and J by 7 bases, with 14 bases left in between. The CDR3 region is CASSISQLYVGYTF. CDR3 DNA sequence: TGTGCCAGTAGTATATCTCAGTTGTACGTTGGCTACACCTTC.

A single count supports this clone. The V call is TRBV7-2, the J call TRBJ2-7, with 8 bases lining up with TRBD1. V was clipped by 3 bases and J by 5 bases; unmatched bases: 3. Germline CDR1 SGHTA, CDR2 FQGNSA. The CDR3 spans 13 residues. The DNA of the CDR3 is TGTGCCAGCAGCTTGGGGACAGGTGACGAGCAGTACTTC. This translates into CASSLGTGDEQYF.

The chain links TRBV5-4 to TRBJ2-2; the D is unclear. CDR3 size: 12 residues. Trimming took 2 bases from V and 5 from J, leaving 4 bases between them. Looked up from germline, CDR1 is SGHNT and CDR2 is YYREEE (reference sequence). CDR3 sequence reads: CASSFQTGELFF. As DNA, the CDR3 is TGTGCCAGCAGCTTTCAGACCGGGGAGCTGTTTTTT.

The CDR3 spells CASRTSAGGYNEQFF. The CDR3, as DNA: TGTGCCAGCAGAACTAGTGCCGGGGGTTACAATGAGCAGTTCTTC. V usage is TRBV6-5 and J usage is TRBJ2-1; TRBD2 might be the D (6 bases). CDR1 is MNHEY and CDR2 is SVGAGI in the germline V gene. V dropped 6 bases and J dropped 4 bases, with 16 bases sitting between them. The CDR3 is 15 residues long.

This sequence joins TRBV6-2 or TRBV6-3 and TRBJ1-2; D perhaps matches TRBD1 (5 bases). Germline loops: CDR1 MNHEY, CDR2 SVGEGT. The CDR3 is 14 amino acids. Trimming removed 4 bases at V and 3 bases at J, with 12 bases between. The CDR3 DNA reads as TGTGCCAGCAGTTCAGGAGGGGCGGACTATGGCTACACCTTC. Its translation: CASSSGGADYGYTF.

The chain couples TRBV19 to TRBJ1-6; 7 bases map to TRBD1. The CDR3 spans 16 residues. V was clipped by 5 bases and J by 6 bases; unmatched bases: 10. Germline CDR1 reads LNHDA; CDR2 reads SQIVND (reference sequence). The CDR3 nucleotides read TGTGCCAGTAGTGCCCCCGGGACAGAAGGTAATTCACCCCTCCACTTT. Protein sequence: CASSAPGTEGNSPLHF.